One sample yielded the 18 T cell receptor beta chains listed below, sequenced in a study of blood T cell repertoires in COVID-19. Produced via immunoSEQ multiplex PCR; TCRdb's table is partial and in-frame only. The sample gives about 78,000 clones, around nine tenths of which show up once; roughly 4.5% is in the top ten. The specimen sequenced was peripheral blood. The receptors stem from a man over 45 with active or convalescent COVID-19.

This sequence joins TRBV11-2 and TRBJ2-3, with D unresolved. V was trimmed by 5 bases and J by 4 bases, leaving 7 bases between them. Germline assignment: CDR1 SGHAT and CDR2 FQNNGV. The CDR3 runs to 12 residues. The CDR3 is CASSAEADTQYF. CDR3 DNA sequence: TGTGCCAGCAGCGCAGAGGCAGATACGCAGTATTTT.

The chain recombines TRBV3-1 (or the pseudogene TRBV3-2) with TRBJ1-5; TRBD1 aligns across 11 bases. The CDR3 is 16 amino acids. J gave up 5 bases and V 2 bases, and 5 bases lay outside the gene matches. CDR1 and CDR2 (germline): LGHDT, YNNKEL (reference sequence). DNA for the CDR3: TGTGCCAGCAGCCAAACCGGGACAGGGGGACATCAGCCCCAGCATTTT. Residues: CASSQTGTGGHQPQHF.

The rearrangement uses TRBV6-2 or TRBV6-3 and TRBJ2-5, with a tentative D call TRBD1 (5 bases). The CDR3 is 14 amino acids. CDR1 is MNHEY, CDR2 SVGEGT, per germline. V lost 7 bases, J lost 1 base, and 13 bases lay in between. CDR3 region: CASTPTGFQETQYF. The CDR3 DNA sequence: TGTGCCAGCACCCCCACAGGTTTCCAAGAGACCCAGTACTTC.

In nucleotides, the CDR3 is TGTGCCAGCAGCGTAGAGGGGGTTTCTGGCGCTTTCTTT. Its protein product is CASSVEGVSGAFF. The rearrangement joins TRBV9 to TRBJ1-1; D is possibly TRBD1 (6 bases). The length of the CDR3 is 13 residues. Per the germline V gene, CDR1 is SGDLS and CDR2 is YYNGEE. V dropped 0 bases and J dropped 11 bases, with 14 bases sitting between them.

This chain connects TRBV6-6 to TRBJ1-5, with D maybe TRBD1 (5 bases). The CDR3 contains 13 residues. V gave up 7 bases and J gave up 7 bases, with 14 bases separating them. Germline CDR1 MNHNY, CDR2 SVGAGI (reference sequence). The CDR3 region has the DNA TGTGCCAGCATGAGGGTGGGGGGACAGCCCCAGCATTTT. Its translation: CASMRVGGQPQHF.

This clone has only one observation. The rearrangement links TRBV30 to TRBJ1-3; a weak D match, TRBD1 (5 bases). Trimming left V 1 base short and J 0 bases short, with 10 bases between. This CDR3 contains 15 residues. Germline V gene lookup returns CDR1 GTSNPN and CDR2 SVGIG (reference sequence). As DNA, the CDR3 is TGTGCCTGGAGTGGGGGGGGGTCCTCTGGAAACACCATATATTTT. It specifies CAWSGGGSSGNTIYF.

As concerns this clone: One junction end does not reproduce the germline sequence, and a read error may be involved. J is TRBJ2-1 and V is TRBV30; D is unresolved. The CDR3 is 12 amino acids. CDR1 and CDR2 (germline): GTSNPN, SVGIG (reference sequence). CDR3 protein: CAWSSTPTAYVF. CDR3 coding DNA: TGTGCCTGGAGCTCAACCCCGACTGCCTATGTCTTC.

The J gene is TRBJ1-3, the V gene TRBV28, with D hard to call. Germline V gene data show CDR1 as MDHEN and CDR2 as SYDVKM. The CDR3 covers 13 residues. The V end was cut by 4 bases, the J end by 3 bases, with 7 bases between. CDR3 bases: TGTGCCAGCAGTTGGGCAGTTGGAAACACCATATATTTT. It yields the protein CASSWAVGNTIYF.

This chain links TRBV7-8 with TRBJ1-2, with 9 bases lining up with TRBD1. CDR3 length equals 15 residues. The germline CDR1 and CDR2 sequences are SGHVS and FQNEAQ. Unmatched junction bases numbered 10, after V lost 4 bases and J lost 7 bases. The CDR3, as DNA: TGTGCCAGCAGCTGGACGGGACAGGGTGTTATTGGCTACACCTTC. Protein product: CASSWTGQGVIGYTF.

The CDR3 loop is CASSSGLENTEAFF. CDR3 DNA sequence: TGCGCCAGCAGCTCGGGACTGGAGAACACTGAAGCTTTCTTT. V is TRBV5-1 and J is TRBJ1-1; tentatively, D is TRBD1 (5 bases). Germline V gene sequence: CDR1 SGHRS, CDR2 YFSETQ. CDR3 length: 14 amino acids. The V end was cut by 3 bases, the J end by 1 base, with 10 bases between. Full variable domain (outside the CDR3, taken from reference TRBV5-1 and TRBJ1-1): KAGVTQTPRYLIKTRGQQVTLSCSPISGHRSVSWYQQTPGQGLQFLFEYFSETQRNKGNFPGRFSGRQFSNSRSEMNVSTLELGDSALYLCASSSGLENTEAFFGQGTRLTVV.

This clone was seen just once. CDR3 loop: CASSLVSGLKEKLFF. Written as DNA, the CDR3 is TGTGCCAGCAGCTTAGTATCGGGGTTAAAGGAAAAACTGTTTTTT. V is TRBV11-2 and J is TRBJ1-4, with D unclear. V was trimmed by 1 base and J by 8 bases, leaving 14 bases between them. The germline V gene has CDR1 SGHAT and CDR2 FQNNGV. The CDR3 is 15 amino acids. Full variable domain (outside the CDR3, taken from reference TRBV11-2 and TRBJ1-4): EAGVAQSPRYKIIEKRQSVAFWCNPISGHATLYWYQQILGQGPKLLIQFQNNGVVDDSQLPKDRFSAERLKGVDSTLKIQPAKLEDSAVYLCASSLVSGLKEKLFFGSGTQLSVL.

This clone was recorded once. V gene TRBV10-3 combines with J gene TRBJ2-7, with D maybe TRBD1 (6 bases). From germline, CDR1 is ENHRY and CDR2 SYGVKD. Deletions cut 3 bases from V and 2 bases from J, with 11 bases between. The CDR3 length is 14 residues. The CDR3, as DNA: TGTGCCATCAGTGATCCACAGGGCGCCTACGAGCAGTACGTC. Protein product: CAISDPQGAYEQYV.

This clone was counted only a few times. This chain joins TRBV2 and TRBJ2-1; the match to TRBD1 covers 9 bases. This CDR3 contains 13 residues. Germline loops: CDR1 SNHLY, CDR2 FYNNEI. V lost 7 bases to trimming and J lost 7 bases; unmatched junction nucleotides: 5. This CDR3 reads CASTPTGGNEQFF. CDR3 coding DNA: TGTGCCAGCACCCCGACAGGGGGGAATGAGCAGTTCTTC.

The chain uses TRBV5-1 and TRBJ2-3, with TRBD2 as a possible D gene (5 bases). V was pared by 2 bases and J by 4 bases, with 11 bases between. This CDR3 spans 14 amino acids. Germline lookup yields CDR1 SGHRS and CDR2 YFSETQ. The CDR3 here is CASSLERAADTQYF. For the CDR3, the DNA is TGCGCCAGCAGCTTAGAGAGGGCTGCAGATACGCAGTATTTT.

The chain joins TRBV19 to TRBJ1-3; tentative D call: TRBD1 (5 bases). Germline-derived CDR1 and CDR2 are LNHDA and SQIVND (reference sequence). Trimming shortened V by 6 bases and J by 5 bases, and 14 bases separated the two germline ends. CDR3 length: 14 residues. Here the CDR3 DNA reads TGTGCCAGTAGCGACGTCGGACAACGAAACACCATATATTTT. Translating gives CASSDVGQRNTIYF.

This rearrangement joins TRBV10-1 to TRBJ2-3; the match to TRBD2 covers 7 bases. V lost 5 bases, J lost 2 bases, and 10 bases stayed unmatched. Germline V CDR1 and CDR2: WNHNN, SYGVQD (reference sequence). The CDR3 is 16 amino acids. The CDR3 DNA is TGCGCCAGCAGTACCGGGACTACCTCCACCACAGATACGCAGTATTTT. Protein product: CASSTGTTSTTDTQYF.

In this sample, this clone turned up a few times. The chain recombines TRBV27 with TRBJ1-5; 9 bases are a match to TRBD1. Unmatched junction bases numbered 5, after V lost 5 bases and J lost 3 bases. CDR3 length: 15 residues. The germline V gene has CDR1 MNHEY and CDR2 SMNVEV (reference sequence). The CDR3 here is CASSRNRGPNQPQHF. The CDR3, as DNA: TGTGCCAGCAGTCGAAACAGGGGGCCCAATCAGCCCCAGCATTTT.

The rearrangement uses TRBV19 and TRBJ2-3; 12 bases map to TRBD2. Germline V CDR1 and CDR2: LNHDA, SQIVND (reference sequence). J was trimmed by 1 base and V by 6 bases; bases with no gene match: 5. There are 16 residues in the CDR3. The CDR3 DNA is TGTGCCAGTAGCGAGAGGACTAGCGGGGGCACAGATACGCAGTATTTT. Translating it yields CASSERTSGGTDTQYF.